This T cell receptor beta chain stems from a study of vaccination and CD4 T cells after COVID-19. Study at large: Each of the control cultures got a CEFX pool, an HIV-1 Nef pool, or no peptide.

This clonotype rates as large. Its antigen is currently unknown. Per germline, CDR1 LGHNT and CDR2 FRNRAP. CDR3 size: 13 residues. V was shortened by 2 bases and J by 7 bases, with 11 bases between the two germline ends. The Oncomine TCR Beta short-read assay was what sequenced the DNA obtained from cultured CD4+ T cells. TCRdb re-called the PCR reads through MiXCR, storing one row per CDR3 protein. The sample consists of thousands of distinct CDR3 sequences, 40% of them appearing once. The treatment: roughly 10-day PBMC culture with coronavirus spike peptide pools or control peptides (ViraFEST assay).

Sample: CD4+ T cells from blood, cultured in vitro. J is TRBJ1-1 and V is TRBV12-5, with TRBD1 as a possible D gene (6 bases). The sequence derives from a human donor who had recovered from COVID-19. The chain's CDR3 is CASGLWQGSEAFF. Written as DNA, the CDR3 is TGTGCTAGTGGTTTGTGGCAGGGGAGTGAAGCTTTCTTT.